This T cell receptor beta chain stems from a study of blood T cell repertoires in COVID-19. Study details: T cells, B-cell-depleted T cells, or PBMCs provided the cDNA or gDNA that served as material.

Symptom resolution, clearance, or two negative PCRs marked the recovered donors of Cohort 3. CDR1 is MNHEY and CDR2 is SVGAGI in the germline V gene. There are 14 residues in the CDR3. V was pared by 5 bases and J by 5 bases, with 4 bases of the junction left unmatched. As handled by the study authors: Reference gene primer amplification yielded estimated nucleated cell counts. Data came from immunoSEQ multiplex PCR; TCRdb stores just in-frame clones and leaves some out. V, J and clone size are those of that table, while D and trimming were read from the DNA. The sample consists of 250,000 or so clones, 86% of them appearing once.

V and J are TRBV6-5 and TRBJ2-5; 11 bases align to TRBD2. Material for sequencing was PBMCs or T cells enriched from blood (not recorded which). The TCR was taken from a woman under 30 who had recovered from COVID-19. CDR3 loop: CASSLGLAVETQYF. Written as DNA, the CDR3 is TGTGCCAGCAGTCTGGGACTAGCGGTGGAGACCCAGTACTTC.